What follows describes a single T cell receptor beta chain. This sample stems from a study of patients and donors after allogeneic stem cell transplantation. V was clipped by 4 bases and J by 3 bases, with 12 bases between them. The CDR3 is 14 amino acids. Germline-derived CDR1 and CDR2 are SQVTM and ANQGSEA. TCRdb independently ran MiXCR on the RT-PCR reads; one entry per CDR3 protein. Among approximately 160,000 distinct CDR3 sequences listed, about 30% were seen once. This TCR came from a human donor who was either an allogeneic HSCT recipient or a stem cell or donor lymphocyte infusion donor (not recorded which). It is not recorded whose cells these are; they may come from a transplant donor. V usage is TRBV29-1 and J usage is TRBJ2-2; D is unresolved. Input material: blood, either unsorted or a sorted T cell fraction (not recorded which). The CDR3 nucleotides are TGCAGCGTTGGGGGATACGGCGACACCGGGGAGCTGTTTTTT. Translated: CSVGGYGDTGELFF.